The 13 T cell receptor beta chains given below trace back to one sample, sequenced in a study of molecular identifiers for immune sequencing clone quantification. TCRdb re-called the PCR reads through MiXCR, storing one row per CDR3 protein. The sample carries under 800,000 distinct CDR3 sequences, about 25% recorded once. Sample: naive CD8+ T cells from blood, with Jurkat cell RNA spiked in. Subset denoted: FACS-sorted CD8+CD4-CCR7+CD45RA+ naive T cells. These receptors all stem from a human donor in good health. Some libraries in this study had Jurkat cell RNA spiked in.

As to this clonotype: Its ends do not fully match the called genes, so a read error is possible. V gene TRBV20-1 combines with J gene TRBJ1-1; maybe TRBD1 (5 bases). In germline, CDR1 is DFQATT, CDR2 SNEGSKA (reference sequence). The CDR3 contains 13 residues. CDR3 bases: TGCAGTGCTACGGGGGGTGACTACACTGCAGCTTTCTTT. It is translated as CSATGGDYTAAFF.

Details on this clonotype: A much larger clone lies a single base off, so this may be a read error. The chain carries TRBV6-2 or TRBV6-3 and TRBJ2-5, with D tentatively TRBD2 (6 bases). The V and J ends lost 7 bases and 4 bases respectively, with 16 bases between them. This CDR3 has 14 residues. Looked up from germline, CDR1 is MNHEY and CDR2 is SVGEGT. The CDR3 region is CASKGRGTSETQYF. Here the CDR3 DNA reads TGTGCCAGCAAGGGACGGGGGACGTCAGAGACCCAGTACTTC.

V and J are TRBV9 and TRBJ1-1, with D hard to call. This CDR3 region has 14 residues. Deletions cut 3 bases from V and 0 bases from J, with 9 bases between. Germline loops: CDR1 SGDLS, CDR2 YYNGEE. The CDR3 loop reads CASSAGGVNTEAFF. The CDR3, as DNA: TGTGCCAGCAGCGCCGGAGGAGTGAACACTGAAGCTTTCTTT.

This clonotype has a handful of counts. The chain joins TRBV19 to TRBJ2-7; tentatively, D is TRBD2 (6 bases). The germline V gene encodes CDR1 LNHDA and CDR2 SQIVND (reference sequence). The CDR3 sequence is 14 residues long. Trimming left V 3 bases short and J 2 bases short, with 11 bases between. The CDR3 protein is CASSIGGTTYEQYF. CDR3 DNA: TGTGCCAGTAGTATCGGAGGGACCACCTACGAGCAGTACTTC.

In the case of this clonotype: Since a much larger clone is just one base distant, this may be a read error. V gene TRBV29-1 combines with J gene TRBJ2-7; D unclear. The V end was cut by 7 bases, the J end by 3 bases, with 13 bases between. The CDR3 loop spans 12 amino acids. In germline, CDR1 is SQVTM, CDR2 ANQGSEA. CDR3 residues: CSAGGPDYEQYF. The CDR3, as DNA: TGCAGCGCGGGCGGTCCCGACTACGAGCAGTACTTC.

As concerns this clonotype: A much larger clone differs from this one at a single base, so this may be a read error. The genes are TRBV25-1 and TRBJ2-5; 8 bases align to TRBD2. Trimming took 7 bases from V and 5 from J; bases not matched to a gene: 12. The CDR3 covers 15 residues. Per germline, CDR1 MGHDK and CDR2 SYGVNS. The CDR3 DNA reads TGTGCCAGCACAACGGGGGGGCTGGTGAAGGAGACCCAGTACTTC. This encodes CASTTGGLVKETQYF.

The chain has TRBV19 and TRBJ1-5, with D tentatively TRBD1 (5 bases). Trimming took 3 bases from V and 3 from J, leaving 15 bases between them. The CDR3 loop spans 16 amino acids. Germline CDR1 LNHDA, CDR2 SQIVND (reference sequence). CDR3 sequence reads: CASSIGRGETNQPQHF. The CDR3 DNA reads TGTGCCAGTAGTATCGGTAGGGGTGAAACCAATCAGCCCCAGCATTTT.

In this sample, this clonotype turned up many times. This chain joins TRBV4-2 and TRBJ2-3, with 9 nucleotides matching TRBD2. The CDR3 sequence is 15 residues long. V shed 4 bases and J 0 bases; nucleotides not matched to a gene: 2. Germline loops: CDR1 LGHNA, CDR2 YNFKEQ. The CDR3 sequence is CASSRSGGSTDTQYF. CDR3 DNA sequence: TGTGCCAGCAGCCGTAGCGGGGGAAGCACAGATACGCAGTATTTT.

On this clonotype: A much more abundant neighbour one base away suggests this may be a read error. This chain connects TRBV6-5 to TRBJ1-2, with 7 nucleotides matching TRBD1. CDR1 and CDR2 (germline): MNHEY, SVGAGI. The CDR3 runs to 14 residues. The junction had 4 bases not matched to a gene; V was cut back by 6 bases and J by 0 bases. The CDR3 here is CASRKQGPNYGYTF. DNA for the CDR3: TGTGCCAGCAGGAAACAGGGGCCTAACTATGGCTACACCTTC.

On this clonotype: Being one base from a much bigger clone, this may be a read error. The conserved final phenylalanine or tryptophan is absent from the CDR3, which likely points to a read error. V and J are TRBV7-9 and TRBJ2-7, with D hard to call. CDR3 length equals 15 residues. V was pared by 5 bases and J by 0 bases, with 14 bases between. From germline, CDR1 is SEHNR and CDR2 FQNEAQ (reference sequence). Here the CDR3 reads CASSPQEAYSYEQYL. In DNA, the CDR3 is TGTGCCAGCAGCCCGCAAGAGGCTTACTCCTACGAGCAGTACTTG.

The rearrangement uses TRBV27 and TRBJ1-2, with D uncertain. Per germline, CDR1 MNHEY and CDR2 SMNVEV (reference sequence). V dropped 6 bases and J dropped 4 bases, with 6 bases sitting between them. The CDR3 is made up of 11 amino acids. The CDR3 reads CASRTSYGYTF. DNA for the CDR3: TGTGCCAGCAGAACAAGCTATGGCTACACCTTC.

This clonotype was found a few times. This chain connects TRBV7-2 to TRBJ2-1; 15 nucleotides line up with TRBD2. The CDR3 runs 18 residues. The V gene's germline CDR1 is SGHTA and CDR2 FQGNSA. V shed 5 bases and J 7 bases; nucleotides not matched to a gene: 12. The chain's CDR3 is CASSQGLAGGLYWNEQFF. CDR3 nucleotide sequence: TGTGCCAGCAGCCAAGGACTAGCGGGAGGGCTTTACTGGAATGAGCAGTTCTTC.

This clonotype was counted ten times or more. This chain joins TRBV28 and TRBJ2-7, with D uncertain. CDR1 is MDHEN, CDR2 SYDVKM, per germline. The germline V and J ends were trimmed by 2 bases and 5 bases, with 10 bases remaining between them. The CDR3 spans 13 residues. This CDR3 reads CASSLLTSNEQYF. For the CDR3, the DNA is TGTGCCAGCAGTTTACTAACCTCTAACGAGCAGTACTTC.